Below, one T cell receptor (beta chain) is given with its context. What it binds is unknown. The 5'RACE method, run with constant-segment primers, produced TCR alpha and TCR beta cDNA libraries (carrying sample barcodes and UMIs). Each CDR3 protein gets one entry after TCRdb re-called the 5' RACE reads with MiXCR. This sample has about 82,000 distinct CDR3 sequences, with more than 12% found just once. These data come from a study of T-cell memory formation after mild COVID-19. Study-level results: Proof of SARS-CoV-2 specificity was absent for the second-wave clones that crested on day 37.

The TCR comes from a man aged 18-30 years who had mild COVID-19 (a few samples of this study predate the infection). Cell type and time point are not known. The sequenced sample was PBMCs or a T cell subset sorted from them (not recorded which).

This CDR3 is CASGFQPQHF. The CDR3 DNA sequence: TGTGCCAGCGGGTTCCAGCCCCAGCATTTT. V usage is TRBV27 and J usage is TRBJ1-5; the D is unclear. The germline V and J ends were trimmed by 8 bases and 7 bases, with 6 bases remaining between them. The CDR3 sequence is 10 residues long. Germline V gene data show CDR1 as MNHEY and CDR2 as SMNVEV (reference sequence).